What follows are 19 T cell receptor beta chains derived from one specimen sequenced in a study of T cell responses to AZD1222 COVID-19 vaccine. Profiled with immunoSEQ multiplex PCR; TCRdb holds only in-frame clones, not every one. The data hold approximately 99,000 clones, with 70% to 90% observed a single time. The material was peripheral blood, obtained on day 0 of AZD1222 vaccination. These receptors were taken from an adult in good health.

This chain connects TRBV9 to TRBJ1-2; the D gene is possibly TRBD1 (6 bases). The CDR3 covers 14 residues. Germline-derived CDR1 and CDR2 are SGDLS and YYNGEE. V shed 0 bases and J shed 7 bases, with 13 bases lying between them. The CDR3 DNA sequence: TGTGCCAGCAGCGTAGCGGCACAGGGTCCTGGCTACACCTTC. Residues: CASSVAAQGPGYTF.

This clone was seen a single time. The rearrangement joins TRBV4-1 to TRBJ1-1; perhaps TRBD1 as D (5 bases). CDR3 size: 15 residues. Germline V gives CDR1 MGHRA, CDR2 YSYEKL. The V end was cut by 1 base, the J end by 11 bases, with 20 bases between. DNA for the CDR3: TGCGCCAGCAGCCAAGGCTCGCCGGGGCCAAAGGCGGCTTTCTTT. This gives the protein CASSQGSPGPKAAFF.

This clone was recorded once. An end of the junction does not agree with germline; a read error may underlie this. The DNA of the CDR3 is TGTGCCAGCAGCTGGGGAAGAGTAGAGGATGAGCAGTTCTTC. Amino acid sequence: CASSWGRVEDEQFF. The gene calls are TRBV5-1 and TRBJ2-1; D is uncertain. CDR1 is SGHRS, CDR2 YFSETQ, per germline. This CDR3 has 14 amino acids.

The chain joins TRBV7-2 to TRBJ1-2, with D possibly matching TRBD1 (6 bases). With 2 bases removed from V and 2 bases from J, the gap between germline ends came to 12 bases. The CDR3 runs 15 residues. Germline CDR1 SGHTA, CDR2 FQGNSA. The CDR3 loop is CASSLRDTLNYGYTF. In DNA, the CDR3 is TGTGCCAGCAGCTTAAGGGACACACTCAACTATGGCTACACCTTC.

This sequence joins TRBV11-3 and TRBJ2-7; TRBD1 matches 8 bases. Trimming at V came to 5 bases and at J to 4 bases, leaving 4 bases not matched to a gene. CDR1 is SGHNT, CDR2 YENEEA, per germline. The CDR3 sequence is 13 residues long. Here the CDR3 DNA reads TGTGCCAGCAGCCAAGGGACAGGTTACGAGCAGTACTTC. Amino acids: CASSQGTGYEQYF.

V is TRBV7-9 and J is TRBJ1-2, with D possibly matching TRBD1 (6 bases). CDR3 size: 15 residues. Germline V gene sequence: CDR1 SEHNR, CDR2 FQNEAQ (reference sequence). The V end was cut by 0 bases, the J end by 7 bases, with 15 bases between. CDR3 in DNA: TGTGCCAGCAGCTTAGCCCATACAGGGAAGTCTGGCTACACCTTC. It codes for CASSLAHTGKSGYTF.

This CDR3 reads CSARVGSPLHF. In nucleotides, the CDR3 is TGCAGTGCTAGAGTTGGTTCACCCCTCCACTTT. The V and J genes are TRBV20-1 and TRBJ1-6; D remains unclear. Between the trimmed V and J ends, which lost 1 base and 9 bases, there was a span of 4 bases. Germline assignment: CDR1 DFQATT and CDR2 SNEGSKA (reference sequence). The CDR3 spans 11 residues.

The chain has TRBV11-2 and TRBJ1-6; D unclear. There are 12 residues in the CDR3. CDR1 is SGHAT, CDR2 FQNNGV, per germline. V shed 0 bases and J shed 8 bases, with 2 bases lying between them. CDR3 in amino acids: CASSLEHSPLHF. The CDR3 nucleotides read TGTGCCAGCAGCTTAGAGCATTCACCCCTCCACTTT.

The chain recombines TRBV6-5 with TRBJ2-1; TRBD2 might be the D (6 bases). The V gene lost 9 bases and the J gene lost 6 bases, with 18 bases spanning the gap. Germline-derived CDR1 and CDR2 are MNHEY and SVGAGI. CDR3 length equals 14 residues. As DNA, the CDR3 is TGTGCCAGTTCGGGGAGTAGCGGAATCAATGAGCAGTTCTTC. Its protein is CASSGSSGINEQFF.

This chain links TRBV5-4 with TRBJ2-7; 9 positions match TRBD1. CDR3 length: 18 amino acids. Trimming took 0 bases from V and 0 from J; bases not matched to a gene: 10. Germline values: CDR1 SGHNT, CDR2 YYREEE (reference sequence). CDR3 bases: TGTGCCAGCAGCTTGGTTAAGGGCGACAGGGGGTTCTCCTACGAGCAGTACTTC. It translates to CASSLVKGDRGFSYEQYF.

V and J are TRBV6-2 or TRBV6-3 and TRBJ1-4, with 7 positions matching TRBD1. With V trimmed by 6 bases and J by 8 bases, 21 bases remained unmatched. The CDR3 totals 18 residues. Per germline, CDR1 MNHEY and CDR2 SVGEGT. CDR3 nucleotides: TGTGCCAGCAGCCTACCGACAGGGTTTGGGTTTTCGATCGAAAAACTGTTTTTT. Protein sequence: CASSLPTGFGFSIEKLFF.

The rearrangement joins TRBV3-1 (or the pseudogene TRBV3-2) to TRBJ1-3; D gene unclear. Germline CDR1 and CDR2: LGHDT and YNNKEL (reference sequence). The CDR3 consists of 15 residues. The V and J ends lost 1 base and 0 bases respectively, with 7 bases between them. The CDR3 region is CASSQGTDSGNTIYF. DNA for the CDR3: TGTGCCAGCAGCCAAGGAACAGACTCTGGAAACACCATATATTTT.

This clone occurred a few times. One end of the junction varies from germline; a read error may be responsible. The chain has TRBV5-1 and TRBJ2-1; 7 positions match TRBD1. Germline V CDR1 and CDR2: SGHRS, YFSETQ. The CDR3 contains 14 residues. The CDR3 spells CASSLWDSNNEQFF. CDR3 coding DNA: TGTGCCAGCAGCTTGTGGGACAGCAACAATGAGCAGTTCTTC. The variable domain in full, with the rest retrieved from reference TRBV5-1 and TRBJ2-1, is KAGVTQTPRYLIKTRGQQVTLSCSPISGHRSVSWYQQTPGQGLQFLFEYFSETQRNKGNFPGRFSGRQFSNSRSEMNVSTLELGDSALYLCASSLWDSNNEQFFGPGTRLTVL.

The rearrangement uses TRBV19 and TRBJ1-4; D not certain. The CDR3 is made up of 15 amino acids. Germline loops: CDR1 LNHDA, CDR2 SQIVND (reference sequence). V lost 1 base and J lost 3, with 9 bases in between. This CDR3 reads CASSIGNSANEKLFF. Here the CDR3 DNA reads TGTGCCAGTAGTATAGGTAACAGCGCTAATGAAAAACTGTTTTTT.

V usage is TRBV5-1 and J usage is TRBJ1-1; 7 bases are shared with TRBD1. J gave up 0 bases and V 2 bases, and 7 bases lay outside the gene matches. CDR3 length: 16 amino acids. Germline V gene lookup returns CDR1 SGHRS and CDR2 YFSETQ. The CDR3 spells CASSLEPDRLNTEAFF. Written as DNA, the CDR3 is TGCGCCAGCAGCTTAGAACCGGACAGGTTGAACACTGAAGCTTTCTTT.

The chain has TRBV24-1 and TRBJ2-1; 10 bases agree with TRBD2. Germline trimming cut 0 bases from V and 6 bases from J; bases unmatched to any gene: 7. Per germline, CDR1 KGHDR and CDR2 SFDVKD. This CDR3 is 17 amino acids long. The CDR3 protein is CATSDLGSASGSNEQFF. CDR3 coding DNA: TGTGCCACCAGTGATTTGGGATCGGCTAGCGGGAGCAATGAGCAGTTCTTC.

This clone was observed a few times. This chain connects TRBV27 to TRBJ1-6, with TRBD1 matching over 7 bases. The V and J ends lost 5 bases and 10 bases, in that order; junction bases with no gene match: 17. Per germline, CDR1 MNHEY and CDR2 SMNVEV (reference sequence). The CDR3 is made up of 17 amino acids. The CDR3 DNA sequence: TGTGCCAGCAGTCCCAAACCCCCACAGGGGAGACACTCACCCCTCCACTTT. It specifies CASSPKPPQGRHSPLHF.

The rearrangement joins TRBV6-4 to TRBJ2-1; 13 bases are a match to TRBD2. The CDR3 consists of 18 residues. CDR1 is MRHNA and CDR2 is SNTAGT in the germline V gene. Trimming cost V 0 bases and J 2 bases; bases outside gene matches: 4. The CDR3, as DNA: TGTGCCAGCAGTGACTCGACTAGCGGGGGGCTTACCTACAATGAGCAGTTCTTC. Translated: CASSDSTSGGLTYNEQFF.

The CDR3 loop is CASSVAGDPQGNEQFF. As DNA, the CDR3 is TGTGCCAGCAGCGTAGCAGGGGACCCACAGGGAAATGAGCAGTTCTTC. The chain uses TRBV9 and TRBJ2-1; tentative D call: TRBD1 (6 bases). V gave up 0 bases and J gave up 7 bases, with 17 bases separating them. Germline assignment: CDR1 SGDLS and CDR2 YYNGEE. CDR3 length: 16 amino acids.